This is a list of T cell receptor beta chains from one sample in a study of CD8 T cells in ankylosing spondylitis. MiXCR, applied by TCRdb to the 5' RACE reads, yields one record per CDR3 protein. Among 150,000 or so distinct CDR3 sequences, about a sixth were seen once, and the ten largest hold under 9%. Material for sequencing was blood, either unsorted or a sorted T cell fraction (not recorded which). These receptors all stem from a male donor with ankylosing spondylitis or in good health (not recorded which). Each CDR3 is given with its conserved first and last residue. Each record gives: J gene, D gene, V gene, clone size, CDR3 protein, CDR3 DNA. D genes are given only for firm matches. Rows may omit the clone size; those that give it use once, few, many or a size class.

>TRBJ1-1|-|TRBV30|-
CAWRGGPRKWRTFF
TGTGCCTGGAGAGGGGGGCCGCGCAAATGGCGAACTTTCTTT
>TRBJ2-3|-|TRBV5-1|many
CASAEPAGAQDTQYF
TGCGCCAGCGCTGAACCAGCAGGTGCACAAGATACGCAGTATTTT
>TRBJ2-1|TRBD1|TRBV3-1|many
CASSQGGGTGQFF
TGTGCCAGCAGCCAAGGTGGGGGGACAGGGCAGTTCTTC
>TRBJ1-4|-|TRBV28|-
CASMGAMGEKLFF
TGTGCCAGTATGGGGGCGATGGGTGAAAAACTGTTTTTT
>TRBJ1-5|-|TRBV27|-
CASGGAVRQPQHF
TGTGCCAGCGGGGGGGCGGTACGTCAGCCCCAGCATTTT
>TRBJ2-2|-|TRBV5-1|many
CASSLDAGELFF
TGCGCCAGCAGCTTGGACGCCGGGGAGCTGTTTTTT
>TRBJ1-1|TRBD1|TRBV27|many
CASSLRTGEEAFF
TGTGCCAGCAGTCTGAGGACAGGGGAAGAAGCTTTCTTT
>TRBJ1-5|TRBD1|TRBV19|few
CASRQGNQPQHF
TGTGCCAGTAGACAGGGGAATCAGCCCCAGCATTTT
>TRBJ2-1|TRBD2|TRBV11-1|-
CASSSYGWREGPYNEQFF
TGTGCCAGCAGCTCCTACGGCTGGCGGGAGGGACCATACAATGAGCAGTTCTTC
>TRBJ1-5|-|TRBV28|medium-sized
CASSRGGGNQPQHF
TGTGCCAGCAGCCGGGGGGGAGGCAATCAGCCCCAGCATTTT
>TRBJ2-1|TRBD2|TRBV24-1|-
CATSDRLAGGRNEQFF
TGTGCCACCAGTGATCGTCTAGCGGGAGGACGCAATGAGCAGTTCTTC
>TRBJ2-1|-|TRBV6-5|many
CASSYRDRYNEQFF
TGTGCCAGCAGTTACCGAGACAGGTACAATGAGCAGTTCTTC
>TRBJ1-5|-|TRBV11-2|-
CASSLDLGLQPQHF
TGTGCCAGCAGCTTAGATCTGGGGTTGCAGCCCCAGCATTTT
>TRBJ2-1|TRBD2|TRBV6-1|many
CASSPGLVAGNEQFF
TGTGCCAGCAGTCCCGGTTTAGTAGCGGGAAATGAGCAGTTCTTC
>TRBJ1-1|-|TRBV28|few
CASRAALEAFF
TGTGCCAGCAGGGCGGCACTTGAAGCTTTCTTT
>TRBJ2-7|-|TRBV28|few
CASSYGTNVYEQYF
TGTGCCAGCAGTTACGGGACAAACGTTTACGAGCAGTACTTC
>TRBJ2-3|TRBD1|TRBV7-8|-
CASSLEGTGDTDTQYF
TGTGCCAGCAGCTTAGAGGGGACAGGGGACACAGATACGCAGTATTTT
>TRBJ1-5|-|TRBV6-1|-
CASTLLDHNQPQHF
TGTGCCAGCACCCTTTTGGACCACAATCAGCCCCAGCATTTT
>TRBJ1-1|-|TRBV6-5|many
CASSSVAEAFF
TGTGCCAGCAGTTCCGTGGCTGAAGCTTTCTTT
>TRBJ2-5|TRBD2|TRBV10-2|once
CASSQTSWSTQYF
TGCGCCAGCAGTCAGACTAGCTGGTCGACCCAGTACTTC
>TRBJ2-1|TRBD2|TRBV28|many
CASSSPSGSNEQFF
TGTGCCAGCAGTTCTCCTAGCGGAAGTAATGAGCAGTTCTTC
>TRBJ2-2|-|TRBV6-4|few
CASSDSRFPGELFF
TGTGCCAGCAGTGACTCGAGATTCCCCGGGGAGCTGTTTTTT
>TRBJ2-4|TRBD2|TRBV6-2/TRBV6-3|many
CASSYLTSGAGKNIQYF
TGTGCCAGCAGTTACCTGACTAGCGGAGCTGGAAAAAACATTCAGTACTTC
>TRBJ2-3|TRBD2|TRBV5-1|many
CASSSIPLADGGTDTQYF
TGCGCCAGCAGCTCGATCCCCCTAGCGGATGGAGGTACAGATACGCAGTATTTT
>TRBJ2-1|TRBD2|TRBV3-1|-
CASSQVSLAGANEQFF
TGTGCCAGCAGCCAAGTGTCTCTAGCGGGAGCAAATGAGCAGTTCTTC
>TRBJ2-2|TRBD2|TRBV12-3/TRBV12-4|few
CASSLGLSGTGELFF
TGTGCCAGCAGTTTGGGACTATCGGGCACCGGGGAGCTGTTTTTT
>TRBJ2-2|-|TRBV7-9|few
CASSLVLYTGELFF
TGTGCCAGCAGCTTAGTACTTTACACCGGGGAGCTGTTTTTT
>TRBJ2-1|TRBD2|TRBV20-1|few
CSARDGRAVYNEQFF
TGCAGTGCTAGGGACGGGAGGGCGGTCTACAATGAGCAGTTCTTC
>TRBJ2-5|-|TRBV7-7|few
CASSLVGKQETQYF
TGTGCCAGCAGCTTAGTCGGGAAACAAGAGACCCAGTACTTC
>TRBJ2-4|-|TRBV5-6|many
CASSELAKNIQYF
TGTGCCAGCAGCGAGCTAGCCAAAAACATTCAGTACTTC
>TRBJ1-4|-|TRBV5-6|-
CASSFLTRGTNEKLFF
TGTGCCAGCAGCTTCCTAACGCGAGGAACTAATGAAAAACTGTTTTTT
>TRBJ1-1|TRBD1|TRBV6-1|-
CASSPGQGYTEAFF
TGTGCCAGCAGTCCCGGACAGGGCTACACTGAAGCTTTCTTT
>TRBJ2-5|-|TRBV5-1|many
CASSSKRRLQETQYF
TGCGCCAGCAGCTCGAAGAGGAGGCTTCAAGAGACCCAGTACTTC
>TRBJ2-5|-|TRBV5-1|many
CASSLSRGEETQYF
TGCGCCAGCAGCCTATCCCGGGGTGAAGAGACCCAGTACTTC
>TRBJ2-2|TRBD2|TRBV15|many
CATSRDRLAANTGELFF
TGTGCCACCAGCAGAGATCGGCTAGCGGCGAACACCGGGGAGCTGTTTTTT
>TRBJ2-2|-|TRBV6-5|many
CASSYPRESGELFF
TGTGCCAGCAGTTACCCCCGGGAGTCCGGGGAGCTGTTTTTT
>TRBJ2-6|-|TRBV28|-
CASSSLFGANVLTF
TGTGCCAGCAGTTCGCTCTTTGGGGCCAACGTCCTGACTTTC
>TRBJ2-1|-|TRBV13|few
CASSPSGTVSSYNEQFF
TGTGCCAGCAGCCCCTCCGGGACGGTGAGCTCCTACAATGAGCAGTTCTTC
>TRBJ2-1|-|TRBV28|many
CASSFSQLSEQFF
TGTGCCAGCAGTTTCTCACAGTTAAGTGAGCAGTTCTTC
>TRBJ1-1|TRBD1|TRBV6-5|-
CASSVQDRGVTEAFF
TGTGCCAGCAGTGTCCAGGACAGGGGTGTTACTGAAGCTTTCTTT
>TRBJ1-1|TRBD1|TRBV28|few
CASDGTGGVRMNTEAFF
TGTGCCAGCGATGGGACAGGGGGCGTCCGAATGAACACTGAAGCTTTCTTT
>TRBJ2-3|-|TRBV5-6|many
CASSSGTTDTQYF
TGTGCCAGCAGCTCCGGGACCACAGATACGCAGTATTTT
>TRBJ1-4|-|TRBV6-5|few
CASSYSGAERLF
TGTGCCAGCAGTTACTCAGGGGCGGAGAGACTTTTT
>TRBJ2-1|TRBD1|TRBV28|many
CASSSASGTGGHSSYNEQFF
TGTGCCAGCAGTTCCGCCTCGGGGACAGGGGGACATAGCTCCTACAATGAGCAGTTCTTC
>TRBJ1-1|-|TRBV28|many
CASSLSGAGTEAFF
TGTGCCAGCAGTTTATCGGGGGCGGGCACTGAAGCTTTCTTT
>TRBJ1-4|-|TRBV19|-
CASSNDHGRSEKLFF
TGTGCCAGTAGTAATGACCACGGCCGGTCGGAAAAACTGTTTTTT
>TRBJ2-2|-|TRBV20-1|-
CSASRLHGTSDTGELFF
TGCAGTGCTAGTCGTCTCCACGGGACATCCGACACCGGGGAGCTGTTTTTT
>TRBJ2-7|TRBD1|TRBV4-1|many
CASSVTGSYEQYF
TGCGCCAGCAGCGTGACAGGGAGCTACGAGCAGTACTTC